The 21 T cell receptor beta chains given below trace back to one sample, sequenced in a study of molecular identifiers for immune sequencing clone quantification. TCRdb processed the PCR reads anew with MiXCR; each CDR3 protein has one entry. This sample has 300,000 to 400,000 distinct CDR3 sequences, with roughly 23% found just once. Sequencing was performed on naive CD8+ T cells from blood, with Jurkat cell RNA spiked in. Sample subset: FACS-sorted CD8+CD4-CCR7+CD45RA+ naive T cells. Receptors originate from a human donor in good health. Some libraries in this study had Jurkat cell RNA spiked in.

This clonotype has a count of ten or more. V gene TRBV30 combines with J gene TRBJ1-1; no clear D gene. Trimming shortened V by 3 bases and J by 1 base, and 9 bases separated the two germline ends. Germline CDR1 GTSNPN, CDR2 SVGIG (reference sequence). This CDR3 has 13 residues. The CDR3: CAWSPLWNTEAFF. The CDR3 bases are TGTGCCTGGAGCCCTCTTTGGAACACTGAAGCTTTCTTT. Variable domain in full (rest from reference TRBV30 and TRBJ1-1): SQTIHQWPATLVQPVGSPLSLECTVEGTSNPNLYWYRQAAGRGLQLLFYSVGIGQISSEVPQNLSASRPQDRQFILSSKKLLLSDSGFYLCAWSPLWNTEAFFGQGTRLTVV.

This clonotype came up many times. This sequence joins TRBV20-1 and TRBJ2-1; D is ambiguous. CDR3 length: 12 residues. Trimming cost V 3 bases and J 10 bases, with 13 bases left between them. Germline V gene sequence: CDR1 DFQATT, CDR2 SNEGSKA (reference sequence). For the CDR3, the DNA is TGCAGTGCTAGCCCCGCAGGTGGAGAGCAGTTCTTC. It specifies CSASPAGGEQFF.

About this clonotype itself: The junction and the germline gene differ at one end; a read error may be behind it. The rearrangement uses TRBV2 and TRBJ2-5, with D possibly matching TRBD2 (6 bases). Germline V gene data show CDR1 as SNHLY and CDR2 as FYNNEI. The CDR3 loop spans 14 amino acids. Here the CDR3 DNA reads TGTGCCGGCAGTGACTTAGCGGATCAAGAGACCCAGTACTTC. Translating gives CAGSDLADQETQYF.

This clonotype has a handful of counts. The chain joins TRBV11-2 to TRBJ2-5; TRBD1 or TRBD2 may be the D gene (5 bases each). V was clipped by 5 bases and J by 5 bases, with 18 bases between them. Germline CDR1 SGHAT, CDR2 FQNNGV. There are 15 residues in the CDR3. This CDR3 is CASSPLLGGMETQYF. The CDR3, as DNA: TGTGCCAGCAGCCCGCTTCTTGGGGGAATGGAGACCCAGTACTTC.

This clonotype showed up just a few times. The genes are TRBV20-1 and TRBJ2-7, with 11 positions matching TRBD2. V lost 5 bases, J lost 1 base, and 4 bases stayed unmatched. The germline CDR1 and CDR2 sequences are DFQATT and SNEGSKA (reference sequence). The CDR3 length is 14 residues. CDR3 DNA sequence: TGCAGTGCTTCTAGCGGGGGGCCTTCCTACGAGCAGTACTTC. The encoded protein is CSASSGGPSYEQYF.

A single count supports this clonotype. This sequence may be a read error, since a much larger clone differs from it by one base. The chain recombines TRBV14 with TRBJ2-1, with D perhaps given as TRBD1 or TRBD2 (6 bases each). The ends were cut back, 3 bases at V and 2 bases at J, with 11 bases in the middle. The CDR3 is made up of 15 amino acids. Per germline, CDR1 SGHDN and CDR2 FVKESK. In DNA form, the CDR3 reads TGTGCCAGCAGCCAGAACGGGGGCCCCTACAATGAGCAGTTCTTC. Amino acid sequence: CASSQNGGPYNEQFF.

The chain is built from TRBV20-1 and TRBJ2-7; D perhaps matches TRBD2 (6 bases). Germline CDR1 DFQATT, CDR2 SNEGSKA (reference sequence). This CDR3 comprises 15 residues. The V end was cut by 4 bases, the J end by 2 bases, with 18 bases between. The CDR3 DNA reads TGCAGTGCTACATTCTTGGGGGAGGAGCCCTACGAGCAGTACTTC. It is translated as CSATFLGEEPYEQYF.

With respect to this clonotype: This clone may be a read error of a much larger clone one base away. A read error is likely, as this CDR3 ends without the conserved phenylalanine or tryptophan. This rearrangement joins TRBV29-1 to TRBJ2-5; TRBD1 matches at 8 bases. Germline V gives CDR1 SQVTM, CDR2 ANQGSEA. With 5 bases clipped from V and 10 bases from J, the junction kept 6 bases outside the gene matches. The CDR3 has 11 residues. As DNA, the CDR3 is TGCAGCGTTCTTCCGGACAGGGACCAGTACTAC. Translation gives CSVLPDRDQYY.

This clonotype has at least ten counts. CDR3 nucleotides: TGTGCCAGCAGCAAATTGGGGACAGCTTCAGCGAACACCGGGGAGCTGTTTTTT. The encoded protein is CASSKLGTASANTGELFF. V is TRBV21-1 and J is TRBJ2-2; the table calls TRBD1, which could not be checked here. TRBV21-1 is a documented pseudogene. This CDR3 spans 18 amino acids.

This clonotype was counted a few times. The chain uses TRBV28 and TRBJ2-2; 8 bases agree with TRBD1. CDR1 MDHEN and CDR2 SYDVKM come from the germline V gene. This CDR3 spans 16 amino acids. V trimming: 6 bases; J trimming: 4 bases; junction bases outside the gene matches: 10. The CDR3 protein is CASSTLLTGVTGELFF. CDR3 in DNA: TGTGCCAGCAGCACCCTCCTGACAGGGGTCACCGGGGAGCTGTTTTTT.

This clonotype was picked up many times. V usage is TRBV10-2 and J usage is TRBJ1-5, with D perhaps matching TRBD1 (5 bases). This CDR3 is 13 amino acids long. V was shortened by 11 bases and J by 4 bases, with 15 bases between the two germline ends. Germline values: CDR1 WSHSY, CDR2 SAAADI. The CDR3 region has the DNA TGCGCCGTGGCGGGGCTGAGGAATCAGCCCCAGCATTTT. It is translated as CAVAGLRNQPQHF.

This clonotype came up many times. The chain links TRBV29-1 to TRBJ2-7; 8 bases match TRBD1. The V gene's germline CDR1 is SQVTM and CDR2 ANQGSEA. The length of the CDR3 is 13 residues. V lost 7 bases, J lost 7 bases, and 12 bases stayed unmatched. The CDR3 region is CSARDRNGREQYF. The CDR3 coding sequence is TGCAGCGCCCGGGACAGGAATGGAAGGGAGCAGTACTTC.

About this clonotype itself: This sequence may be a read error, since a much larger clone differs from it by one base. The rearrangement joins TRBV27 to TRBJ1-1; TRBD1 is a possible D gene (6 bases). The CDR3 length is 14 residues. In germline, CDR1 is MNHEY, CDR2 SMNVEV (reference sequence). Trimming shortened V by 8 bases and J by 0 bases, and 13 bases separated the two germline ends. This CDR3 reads CASGPGVLNTEAFF. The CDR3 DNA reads TGTGCCAGCGGTCCAGGGGTCCTGAACACTGAAGCTTTCTTT.

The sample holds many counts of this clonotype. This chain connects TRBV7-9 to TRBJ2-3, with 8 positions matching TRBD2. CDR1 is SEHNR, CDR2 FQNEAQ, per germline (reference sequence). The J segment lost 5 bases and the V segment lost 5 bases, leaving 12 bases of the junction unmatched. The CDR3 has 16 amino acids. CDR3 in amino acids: CASSHIQREFVDTQYF. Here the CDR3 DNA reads TGTGCCAGCAGCCACATCCAGCGGGAGTTTGTAGATACGCAGTATTTT.

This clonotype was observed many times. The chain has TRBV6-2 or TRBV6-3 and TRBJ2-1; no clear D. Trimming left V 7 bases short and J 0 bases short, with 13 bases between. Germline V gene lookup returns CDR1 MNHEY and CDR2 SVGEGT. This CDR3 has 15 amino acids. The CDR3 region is CASTLDLSSYNEQFF. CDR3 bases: TGTGCCAGCACCCTGGACCTAAGCTCCTACAATGAGCAGTTCTTC.

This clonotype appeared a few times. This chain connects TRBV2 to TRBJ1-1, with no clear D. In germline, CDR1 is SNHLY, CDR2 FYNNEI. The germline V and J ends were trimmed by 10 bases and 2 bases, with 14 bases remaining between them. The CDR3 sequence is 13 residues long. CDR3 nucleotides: TGTGCCATCACCGATTCCATAAACACTGAAGCTTTCTTT. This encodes CAITDSINTEAFF.

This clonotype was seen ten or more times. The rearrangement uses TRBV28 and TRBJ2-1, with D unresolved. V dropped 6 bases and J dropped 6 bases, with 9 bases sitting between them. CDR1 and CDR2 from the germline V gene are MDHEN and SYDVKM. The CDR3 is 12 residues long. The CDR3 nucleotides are TGTGCCAGCAGCCGTGTTAGCAATGAGCAGTTCTTC. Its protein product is CASSRVSNEQFF.

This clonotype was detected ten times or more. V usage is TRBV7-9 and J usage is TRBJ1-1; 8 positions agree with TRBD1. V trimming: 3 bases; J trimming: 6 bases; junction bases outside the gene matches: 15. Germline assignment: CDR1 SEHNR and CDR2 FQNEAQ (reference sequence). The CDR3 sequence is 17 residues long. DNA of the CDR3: TGTGCCAGCAGCTTCTCGACAGGGGAACCGAGTGTGCCTGAAGCTTTCTTT. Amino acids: CASSFSTGEPSVPEAFF.

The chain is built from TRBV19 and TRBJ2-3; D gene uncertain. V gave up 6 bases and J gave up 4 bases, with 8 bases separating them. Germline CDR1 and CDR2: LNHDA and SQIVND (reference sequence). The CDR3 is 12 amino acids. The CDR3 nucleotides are TGTGCCAGTAGAAACGCCCCAGATACGCAGTATTTT. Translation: CASRNAPDTQYF.

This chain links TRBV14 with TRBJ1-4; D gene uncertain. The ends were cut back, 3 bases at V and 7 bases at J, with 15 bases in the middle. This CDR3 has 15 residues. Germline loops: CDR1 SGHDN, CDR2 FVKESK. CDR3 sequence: CASSQAETSGEKLFF. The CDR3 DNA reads TGTGCCAGCAGCCAGGCAGAAACCAGCGGTGAAAAACTGTTTTTT.

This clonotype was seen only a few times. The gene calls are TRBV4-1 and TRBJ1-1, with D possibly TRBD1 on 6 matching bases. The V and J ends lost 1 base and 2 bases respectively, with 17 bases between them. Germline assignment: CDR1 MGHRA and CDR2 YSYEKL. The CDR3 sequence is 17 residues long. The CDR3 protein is CASSQGGGAEVNTEAFF. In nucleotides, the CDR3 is TGCGCCAGCAGCCAAGGGGGGGGCGCTGAGGTAAACACTGAAGCTTTCTTT.